Described below is a single T cell receptor beta chain sequence and its context. PCR used 60 Vbeta primers and 13 Jbeta primers. Using immunoSEQ multiplex PCR, the repertoire was profiled, and TCRdb retains in-frame clones only, with some absent. This table holds about 110,000 clones, just over 70% found once. The record originates from a study of cytomegalovirus exposure and HLA in healthy donors. The V gene lost 5 bases and the J gene lost 0 bases, with 11 bases spanning the gap. Germline lookup yields CDR1 MDHEN and CDR2 SYDVKM. This CDR3 has 15 amino acids. Sequences were obtained from PBMCs. The receptor comes from a boy between 5 and 17 years old in good health and CMV-seronegative. The chain is built from TRBV28 and TRBJ1-5; D is unclear. In nucleotides, the CDR3 is TGTGCCAGCAGTCCCTACAGAAATAGCAATCAGCCCCAGCATTTT. This encodes CASSPYRNSNQPQHF.